This TCR beta chain was found in a study of immune characterization of retroperitoneal liposarcoma. Each CDR3 protein is one row after TCRdb ran MiXCR on the PCR reads. Of roughly 10,000 distinct CDR3 sequences listed, around half are singletons. The CDR3 sequence is 15 residues long. The germline CDR1 and CDR2 sequences are MRHNA and SNTAGT. V shed 4 bases and J 6 bases; nucleotides not matched to a gene: 7. The sequenced sample was tumor tissue. This TCR was recovered from a female donor with retroperitoneal liposarcoma. This rearrangement joins TRBV6-4 to TRBJ2-3; 10 bases are shared with TRBD1. This CDR3 reads CASSGPTGGPDTQYF. The CDR3 DNA follows: TGTGCCAGCAGTGGCCCGACAGGGGGCCCCGATACGCAGTATTTT.